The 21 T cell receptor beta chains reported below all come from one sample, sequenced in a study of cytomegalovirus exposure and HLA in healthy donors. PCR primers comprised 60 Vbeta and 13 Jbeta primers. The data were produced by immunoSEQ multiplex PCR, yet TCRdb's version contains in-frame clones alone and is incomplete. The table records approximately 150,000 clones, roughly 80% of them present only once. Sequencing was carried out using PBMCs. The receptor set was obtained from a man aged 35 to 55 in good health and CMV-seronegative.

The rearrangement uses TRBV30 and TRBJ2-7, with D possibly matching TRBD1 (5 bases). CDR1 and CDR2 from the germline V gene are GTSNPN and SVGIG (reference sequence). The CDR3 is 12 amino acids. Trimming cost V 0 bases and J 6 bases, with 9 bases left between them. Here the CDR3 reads CAWSVLQGEQYF. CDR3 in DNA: TGTGCCTGGAGTGTTCTCCAGGGCGAGCAGTACTTC.

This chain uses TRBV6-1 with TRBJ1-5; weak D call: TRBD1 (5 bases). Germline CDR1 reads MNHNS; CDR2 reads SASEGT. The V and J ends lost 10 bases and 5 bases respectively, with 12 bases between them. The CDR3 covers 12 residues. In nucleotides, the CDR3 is TGTGCCACCTACCACAGGTATCAGCCCCAGCATTTT. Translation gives CATYHRYQPQHF.

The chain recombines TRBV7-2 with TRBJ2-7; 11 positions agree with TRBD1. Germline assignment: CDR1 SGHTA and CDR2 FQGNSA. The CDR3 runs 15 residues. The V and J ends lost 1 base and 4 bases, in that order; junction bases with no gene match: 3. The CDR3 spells CASSLVGQGAYEQYF. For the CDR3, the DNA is TGTGCCAGCAGCTTAGTAGGACAGGGGGCTTACGAGCAGTACTTC.

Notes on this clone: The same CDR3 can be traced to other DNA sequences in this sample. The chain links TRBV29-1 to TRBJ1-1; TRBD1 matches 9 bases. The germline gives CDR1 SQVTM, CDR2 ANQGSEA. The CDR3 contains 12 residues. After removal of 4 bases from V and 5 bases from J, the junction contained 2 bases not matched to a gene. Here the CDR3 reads CSVGQGGTEAFF. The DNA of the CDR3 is TGCAGCGTTGGACAGGGGGGGACTGAAGCTTTCTTT. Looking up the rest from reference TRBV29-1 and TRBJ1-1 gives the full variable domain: SAVISQKPSRDICQRGTSLTIQCQVDSQVTMMFWYRQQPGQSLTLIATANQGSEATYESGFVIDKFPISRPNLTFSTLTVSNMSPEDSSIYLCSVGQGGTEAFFGQGTRLTVV.

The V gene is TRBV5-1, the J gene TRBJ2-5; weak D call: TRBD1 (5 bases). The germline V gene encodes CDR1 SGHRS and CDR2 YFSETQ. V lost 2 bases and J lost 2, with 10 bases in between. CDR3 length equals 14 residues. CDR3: CASSLRGQQETQYF. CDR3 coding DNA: TGCGCCAGCAGCTTAAGGGGTCAGCAAGAGACCCAGTACTTC.

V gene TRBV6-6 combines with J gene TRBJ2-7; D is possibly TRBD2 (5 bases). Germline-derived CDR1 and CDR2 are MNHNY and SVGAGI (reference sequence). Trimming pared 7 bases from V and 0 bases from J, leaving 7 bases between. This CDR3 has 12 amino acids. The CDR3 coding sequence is TGTGCCAGCAACAGCGGCTCCTACGAGCAGTACTTC. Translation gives CASNSGSYEQYF.

The CDR3 is CASSWGQGALAYNEQFF. In nucleotides, the CDR3 is TGTGCCAGCAGCTGGGGACAGGGGGCACTTGCATACAATGAGCAGTTCTTC. The chain joins TRBV5-8 to TRBJ2-1; the match to TRBD1 covers 12 bases. The trim removed 3 bases at V and 4 bases at J, leaving 8 bases unmatched. CDR3 length equals 17 residues. CDR1 and CDR2 (germline): SGHTS, YDEGEE.

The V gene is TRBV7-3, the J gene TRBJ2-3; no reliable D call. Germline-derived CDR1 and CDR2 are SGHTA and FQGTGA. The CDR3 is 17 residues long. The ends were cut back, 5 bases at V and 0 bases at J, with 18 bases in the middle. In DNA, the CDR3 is TGTGCCAGCAGCCCTTGGGCGACATCCTCTAGCACAGATACGCAGTATTTT. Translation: CASSPWATSSSTDTQYF.

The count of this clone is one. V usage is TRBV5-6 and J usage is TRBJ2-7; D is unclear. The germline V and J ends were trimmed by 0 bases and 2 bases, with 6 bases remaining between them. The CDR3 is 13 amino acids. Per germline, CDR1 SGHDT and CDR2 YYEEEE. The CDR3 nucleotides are TGTGCCAGCAGCTTGGCTGAGACCTACGAGCAGTACTTC. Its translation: CASSLAETYEQYF. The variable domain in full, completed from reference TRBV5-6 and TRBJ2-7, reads DAGVTQSPTHLIKTRGQQVTLRCSPKSGHDTVSWYQQALGQGPQFIFQYYEEEERQRGNFPDRFSGHQFPNYSSELNVNALLLGDSALYLCASSLAETYEQYFGPGTRLTVT.

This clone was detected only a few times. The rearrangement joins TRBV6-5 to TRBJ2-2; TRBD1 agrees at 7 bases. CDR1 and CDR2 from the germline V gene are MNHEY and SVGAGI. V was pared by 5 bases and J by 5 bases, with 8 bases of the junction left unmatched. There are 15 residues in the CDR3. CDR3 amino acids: CASSPRTGVTGELFF. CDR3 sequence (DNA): TGTGCCAGCAGTCCCCGGACAGGAGTAACCGGGGAGCTGTTTTTT.

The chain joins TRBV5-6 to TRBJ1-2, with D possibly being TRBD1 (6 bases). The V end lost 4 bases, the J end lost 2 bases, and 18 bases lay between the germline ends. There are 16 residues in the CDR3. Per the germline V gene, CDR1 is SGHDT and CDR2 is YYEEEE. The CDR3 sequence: CASSQRQVALNYGYTF. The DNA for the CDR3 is TGTGCCAGCAGCCAGAGACAGGTGGCTTTGAACTATGGCTACACCTTC.

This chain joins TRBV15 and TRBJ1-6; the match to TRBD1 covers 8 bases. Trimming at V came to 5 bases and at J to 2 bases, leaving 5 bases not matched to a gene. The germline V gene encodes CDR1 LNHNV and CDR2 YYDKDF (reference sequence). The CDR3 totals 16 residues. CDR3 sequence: CATSGPGQAYNSPLHF. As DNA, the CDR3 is TGTGCCACCAGCGGGCCGGGACAGGCCTATAATTCACCCCTCCACTTT.

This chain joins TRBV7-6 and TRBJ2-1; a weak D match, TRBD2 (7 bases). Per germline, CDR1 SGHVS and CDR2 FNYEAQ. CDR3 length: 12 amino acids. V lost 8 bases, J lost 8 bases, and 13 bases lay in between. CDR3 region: CASLGGAHEQFF. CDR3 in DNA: TGTGCCAGCCTAGGGGGGGCTCATGAGCAGTTCTTC.

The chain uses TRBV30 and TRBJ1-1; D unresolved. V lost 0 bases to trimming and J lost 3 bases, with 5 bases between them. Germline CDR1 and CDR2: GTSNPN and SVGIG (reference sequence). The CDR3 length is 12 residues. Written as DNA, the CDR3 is TGTGCCTGGAGTGTCGGGGACACTGAAGCTTTCTTT. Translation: CAWSVGDTEAFF.

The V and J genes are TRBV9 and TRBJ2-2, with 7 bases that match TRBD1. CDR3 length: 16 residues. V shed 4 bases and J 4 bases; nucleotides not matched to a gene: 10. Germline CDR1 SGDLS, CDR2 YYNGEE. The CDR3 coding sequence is TGTGCCAGCAGCCCCCGACAGGGCCCAAGCACCGGGGAGCTGTTTTTT. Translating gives CASSPRQGPSTGELFF.

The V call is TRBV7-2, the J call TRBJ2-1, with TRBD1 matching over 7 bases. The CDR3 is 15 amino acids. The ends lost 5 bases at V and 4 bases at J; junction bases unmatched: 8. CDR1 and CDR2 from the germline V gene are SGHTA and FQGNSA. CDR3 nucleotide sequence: TGTGCCAGCAGCGCCCGGGACAGAGGATACAATGAGCAGTTCTTC. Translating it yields CASSARDRGYNEQFF.

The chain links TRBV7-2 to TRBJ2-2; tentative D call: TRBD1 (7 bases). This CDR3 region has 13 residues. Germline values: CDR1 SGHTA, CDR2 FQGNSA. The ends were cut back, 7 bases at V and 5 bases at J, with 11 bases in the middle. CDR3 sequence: CASTRGVTGELFF. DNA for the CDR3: TGTGCCAGCACCAGGGGGGTGACCGGGGAGCTGTTTTTT.

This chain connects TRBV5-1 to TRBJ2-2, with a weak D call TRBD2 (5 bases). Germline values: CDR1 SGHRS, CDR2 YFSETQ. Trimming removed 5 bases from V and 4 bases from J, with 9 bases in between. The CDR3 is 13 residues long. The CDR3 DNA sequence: TGCGCCAGCAGAGCGGACCCCACCGGGGAGCTGTTTTTT. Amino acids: CASRADPTGELFF.

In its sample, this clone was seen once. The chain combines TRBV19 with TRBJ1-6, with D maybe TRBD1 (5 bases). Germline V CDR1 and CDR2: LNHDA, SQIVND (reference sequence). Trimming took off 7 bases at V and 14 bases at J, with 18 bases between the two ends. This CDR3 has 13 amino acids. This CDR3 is CASTTWAGRTLHF. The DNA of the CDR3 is TGTGCCAGTACCACATGGGCAGGGCGAACCCTCCACTTT.

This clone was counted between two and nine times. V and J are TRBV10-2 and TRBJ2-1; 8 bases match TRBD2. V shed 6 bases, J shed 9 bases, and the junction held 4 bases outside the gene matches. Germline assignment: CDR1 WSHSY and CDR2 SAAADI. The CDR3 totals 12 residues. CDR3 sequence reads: CASRLSGTEQFF. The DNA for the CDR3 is TGCGCCAGCAGGCTTAGCGGGACTGAGCAGTTCTTC.

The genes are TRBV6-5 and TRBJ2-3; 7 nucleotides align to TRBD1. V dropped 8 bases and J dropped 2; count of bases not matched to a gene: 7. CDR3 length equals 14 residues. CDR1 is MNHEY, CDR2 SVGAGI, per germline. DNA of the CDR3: TGTGCCAGCCGACCCGGGACAGCCACAGATACGCAGTATTTT. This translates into CASRPGTATDTQYF.